A single sample is the source of the 20 T cell receptor beta chains below, sequenced in a study of T cell changes during pregnancy in multiple sclerosis. Clones were read by immunoSEQ multiplex PCR, and TCRdb kept only the in-frame ones, dropping some. The sample has approximately 70,000 clones, approximately 93% seen once. The sequenced sample was CD4+ T cells from peripheral blood mononuclear cells, obtained after pregnancy. Every receptor here comes from a female donor with multiple sclerosis, enrolled in a pregnancy study.

The rearrangement links TRBV7-9 to TRBJ2-3; D perhaps matches TRBD2 (6 bases). The V end was cut by 1 base, the J end by 2 bases, with 7 bases between. There are 14 residues in the CDR3. The germline CDR1 and CDR2 sequences are SEHNR and FQNEAQ (reference sequence). CDR3 sequence reads: CASSLGDSTDTQYF. The CDR3 DNA sequence: TGTGCCAGCAGCTTAGGGGACTCCACAGATACGCAGTATTTT.

As DNA, the CDR3 is TGTGCCACCAGCGGCGGGGGGGCCGGTAGCACAGATACGCAGTATTTT. This encodes CATSGGGAGSTDTQYF. The chain employs TRBV15 and TRBJ2-3; 9 bases align to TRBD2. With 5 bases clipped from V and 0 bases from J, the junction kept 6 bases outside the gene matches. The length of the CDR3 is 16 residues. The V gene's germline CDR1 is LNHNV and CDR2 YYDKDF (reference sequence). Full variable domain (outside the CDR3, taken from reference TRBV15 and TRBJ2-3): DAMVIQNPRYQVTQFGKPVTLSCSQTLNHNVMYWYQQKSSQAPKLLFHYYDKDFNNEADTPDNFQSRRPNTSFCFLDIRSPGLGDTAMYLCATSGGGAGSTDTQYFGPGTRLTVL.

The CDR3 DNA is TGTGCCATCAGTTCCTCTAGCGGAAGCTCCTACGAGCAGTACTTC. Translation gives CAISSSSGSSYEQYF. This chain links TRBV10-3 with TRBJ2-7; 7 bases line up with TRBD2. Trimming removed 5 bases from V and 0 bases from J; junction bases left unmatched: 7. Germline CDR1 reads ENHRY; CDR2 reads SYGVKD. The CDR3 totals 15 residues.

About this clone: Other DNA sequences in this specimen translate into the identical CDR3. The genes are TRBV5-4 and TRBJ1-2; D ambiguous. V gave up 0 bases and J gave up 0 bases, with 6 bases separating them. The CDR3 spans 14 residues. Germline loops: CDR1 SGHNT, CDR2 YYREEE (reference sequence). The CDR3 loop reads CASSLGQANYGYTF. The CDR3 DNA follows: TGTGCCAGCAGCTTGGGGCAGGCTAACTATGGCTACACCTTC.

The gene calls are TRBV25-1 and TRBJ2-7, with D tentatively TRBD1 (6 bases). The CDR3 is made up of 14 amino acids. V shed 4 bases and J shed 1 base, with 11 bases lying between them. Germline V CDR1 and CDR2: MGHDK, SYGVNS. Written as DNA, the CDR3 is TGTGCCAGCAGTGGGACAGTCTATTCCTACGAGCAGTACTTC. It encodes CASSGTVYSYEQYF.

The chain has TRBV28 and TRBJ2-1; TRBD2 aligns across 12 bases. Germline V gives CDR1 MDHEN, CDR2 SYDVKM. The CDR3 runs to 18 residues. Germline trimming cut 4 bases from V and 2 bases from J; bases unmatched to any gene: 9. The CDR3 coding sequence is TGTGCCAGCAGTTCCGTCCGACTAGCGGGAGTCACCTACAATGAGCAGTTCTTC. Protein product: CASSSVRLAGVTYNEQFF.

The chain carries TRBV7-9 and TRBJ2-5, with D tentatively TRBD2 (6 bases). The germline V gene has CDR1 SEHNR and CDR2 FQNEAQ (reference sequence). The CDR3 loop spans 14 amino acids. The V end lost 6 bases, the J end lost 6 bases, and 17 bases lay between the germline ends. The chain's CDR3 is CASSPGGATQTQYF. The CDR3 coding sequence is TGTGCCAGCAGTCCCGGCGGGGCAACCCAGACCCAGTACTTC.

V usage is TRBV9 and J usage is TRBJ1-3; weak D call: TRBD1 (6 bases). V lost 2 bases, J lost 2 bases, and 11 bases lay in between. The CDR3 length is 15 residues. The germline V gene encodes CDR1 SGDLS and CDR2 YYNGEE. CDR3 bases: TGTGCCAGCAGCGTCAGCACAGGGACTGGAAACACCATATATTTT. Amino acids: CASSVSTGTGNTIYF.

This clone has just one count. The J gene is TRBJ2-2, the V gene TRBV5-1; D perhaps matches TRBD2 (5 bases). The CDR3 is made up of 15 amino acids. Germline V gene data show CDR1 as SGHRS and CDR2 as YFSETQ. The V end lost 4 bases, the J end lost 6 bases, and 16 bases lay between the germline ends. CDR3 loop: CASSQTTSGAGELFF. The CDR3 bases are TGCGCCAGCAGCCAGACCACTAGTGGCGCCGGGGAGCTGTTTTTT.

This clone appeared a single time. The gene calls are TRBV27 and TRBJ2-5; D ambiguous. The CDR3 has 14 amino acids. Germline CDR1 is MNHEY and CDR2 is SMNVEV (reference sequence). Trimming took off 4 bases at V and 2 bases at J, with 11 bases between the two ends. The CDR3, as DNA: TGTGCCAGCAGTTCCCCGAGCCTTCAAGAGACCCAGTACTTC. Its protein is CASSSPSLQETQYF.

The V gene is TRBV11-2, the J gene TRBJ1-1, with 12 bases identical to TRBD1. This CDR3 is built from 16 residues. The V gene end was trimmed by 1 base and the J gene end by 10 bases; junction bases not matched to a gene: 10. Germline V CDR1 and CDR2: SGHAT, FQNNGV. The CDR3 sequence is CASSLARDRGRDAAFF. CDR3 DNA: TGTGCCAGCAGCTTAGCCCGGGACAGGGGGCGAGACGCAGCTTTCTTT.

The rearrangement uses TRBV5-8 and TRBJ1-1, with a possible D match to TRBD1 (5 bases). This CDR3 has 16 amino acids. The germline gives CDR1 SGHTS, CDR2 YDEGEE. V gave up 4 bases and J gave up 5 bases, with 21 bases separating them. The CDR3 DNA reads TGTGCCAGCAGCCCTCGAAGAGGGGCCCGGGGGACTGAAGCTTTCTTT. Amino acids: CASSPRRGARGTEAFF.

J is TRBJ2-3 and V is TRBV5-1, with 10 positions matching TRBD2. The CDR3 is 19 amino acids. Germline loops: CDR1 SGHRS, CDR2 YFSETQ. Germline trimming cut 2 bases from V and 5 bases from J; bases unmatched to any gene: 17. The CDR3 nucleotides are TGCGCCAGCAGCTTCGAGAGCGGGAGGGCCGCTCGGTCTGGAGATACGCAGTATTTT. Its protein is CASSFESGRAARSGDTQYF.

The chain joins TRBV28 to TRBJ1-2, with a possible D match to TRBD1 (5 bases). The germline V and J ends were trimmed by 2 bases and 11 bases, with 18 bases remaining between them. The CDR3 spans 14 residues. Germline V gene lookup returns CDR1 MDHEN and CDR2 SYDVKM. The CDR3 sequence: CASSLGGELEGYTF. The CDR3 DNA reads as TGTGCCAGCAGTTTAGGGGGGGAGTTGGAGGGTTACACCTTC.

The chain carries TRBV19 and TRBJ2-2; TRBD1 matches at 8 bases. CDR3 length equals 14 residues. Germline-derived CDR1 and CDR2 are LNHDA and SQIVND (reference sequence). V trimming: 5 bases; J trimming: 6 bases; junction bases outside the gene matches: 5. The CDR3 nucleotides read TGTGCCAGTAGTTTTGGACAGGGCCCCGGGGAGCTGTTTTTT. This encodes CASSFGQGPGELFF.

This sequence joins TRBV2 and TRBJ1-5; D gene uncertain. Germline CDR1 is SNHLY and CDR2 is FYNNEI. The V end lost 2 bases, the J end lost 0 bases, and 14 bases lay between the germline ends. The CDR3 sequence is 17 residues long. Here the CDR3 DNA reads TGTGCCAGCAGTGAAATCGGCACACTAAATAGCAATCAGCCCCAGCATTTT. Its protein product is CASSEIGTLNSNQPQHF. Full variable domain (outside the CDR3, taken from reference TRBV2 and TRBJ1-5): EPEVTQTPSHQVTQMGQEVILRCVPISNHLYFYWYRQILGQKVEFLVSFYNNEISEKSEIFDDQFSVERPDGSNFTLKIRSTKLEDSAMYFCASSEIGTLNSNQPQHFGDGTRLSIL.

The chain combines TRBV28 with TRBJ2-7; 7 positions match TRBD1. CDR1 MDHEN and CDR2 SYDVKM come from the germline V gene. This CDR3 comprises 12 residues. Trimming removed 3 bases from V and 11 bases from J; junction bases left unmatched: 7. CDR3 region: CASSLLQGLKYF. The CDR3 DNA is TGTGCCAGCAGTTTGTTACAGGGGCTCAAGTACTTC.

The genes are TRBV6-5 and TRBJ2-1; D uncertain. Looked up from germline, CDR1 is MNHEY and CDR2 is SVGAGI. Deletions cut 6 bases from V and 9 bases from J, with 15 bases between. The CDR3 length is 13 residues. The CDR3 DNA sequence: TGTGCCAGCAGGCCCTCAGGTCTCACTGAGCAGTTCTTC. It yields the protein CASRPSGLTEQFF.

This chain joins TRBV28 and TRBJ1-5, with no clear D. The CDR3 runs 13 residues. V was cut by 5 bases and J by 7 bases, with 12 bases left in between. In germline, CDR1 is MDHEN, CDR2 SYDVKM. As DNA, the CDR3 is TGTGCCAGCAGTCCTCCTTCGGGGCAGCCCCAGCATTTT. This translates into CASSPPSGQPQHF.

This chain uses TRBV29-1 with TRBJ2-1, with D tentatively TRBD2 (6 bases). From germline, CDR1 is SQVTM and CDR2 ANQGSEA. The CDR3 loop spans 14 amino acids. V lost 5 bases to trimming and J lost 13 bases, with 24 bases between them. CDR3 loop: CSVPGVGFVLGQFF. The CDR3 DNA follows: TGCAGCGTTCCGGGGGTAGGGTTTGTTCTTGGACAGTTCTTC.